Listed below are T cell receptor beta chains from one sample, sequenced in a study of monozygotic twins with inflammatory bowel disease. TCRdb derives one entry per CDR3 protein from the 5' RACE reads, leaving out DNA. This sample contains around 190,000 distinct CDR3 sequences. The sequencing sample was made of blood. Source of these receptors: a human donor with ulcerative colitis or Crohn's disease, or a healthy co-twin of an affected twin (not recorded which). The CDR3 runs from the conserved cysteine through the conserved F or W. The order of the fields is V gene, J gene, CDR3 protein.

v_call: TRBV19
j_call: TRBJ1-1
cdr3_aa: CASIPDRFTSNTEAFF

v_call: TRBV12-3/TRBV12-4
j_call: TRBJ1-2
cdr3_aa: CASGLLGGGYGYTF

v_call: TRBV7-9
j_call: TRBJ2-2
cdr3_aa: CASSSWRGGVAGELFF

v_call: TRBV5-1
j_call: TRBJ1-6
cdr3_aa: CASSYQDRRTVFDSPLHF

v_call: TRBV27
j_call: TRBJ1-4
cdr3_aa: CASSSSWGRANEKLFF

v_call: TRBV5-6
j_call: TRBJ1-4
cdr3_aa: CASSSFVEGGEKLFF

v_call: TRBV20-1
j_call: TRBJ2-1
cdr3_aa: CSAGIAGSYNEQFF

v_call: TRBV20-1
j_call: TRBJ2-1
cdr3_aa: CSAYGGGTYNEQFF

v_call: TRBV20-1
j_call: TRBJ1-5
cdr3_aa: CSARDSYYQPQHF

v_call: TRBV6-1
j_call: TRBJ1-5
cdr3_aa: CASGGRRGNQPQHF

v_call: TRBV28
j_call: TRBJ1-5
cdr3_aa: CASRPADRGYQPQHF